The present TCR delta chain was sequenced within a study of gamma-delta T cells after stem cell transplantation. This clone has only a few counts. TCRdb pairs this DNA with a much larger clone's protein that differs at residue 5, likely a read error; the protein shown was translated from the DNA. TCRdb re-called clones from the RT-PCR reads via CATT. Of about 3,000 delta-chain clones in the sample, less than 3% are singletons; the top ten hold around 33%. The receptor was isolated from a human donor. It is not recorded whose cells these are; they may come from a transplant donor. The sequencing input was gamma-delta T cells.

Written as DNA, the CDR3 is TGTGCCTGTGACCCCGTACTGGGGGATACGCGGGACACCGATAAACTCATCTTT. Its protein product is CACDPVLGDTRDTDKLIF. The chain joins TRDV2 to TRDJ1; TRDD3 agrees at 13 bases. The CDR3 is made up of 18 amino acids. Germline CDR1 GEAIGNYY, CDR2 EKD. After removal of 3 bases from V and 0 bases from J, the junction contained 9 bases not matched to a gene.